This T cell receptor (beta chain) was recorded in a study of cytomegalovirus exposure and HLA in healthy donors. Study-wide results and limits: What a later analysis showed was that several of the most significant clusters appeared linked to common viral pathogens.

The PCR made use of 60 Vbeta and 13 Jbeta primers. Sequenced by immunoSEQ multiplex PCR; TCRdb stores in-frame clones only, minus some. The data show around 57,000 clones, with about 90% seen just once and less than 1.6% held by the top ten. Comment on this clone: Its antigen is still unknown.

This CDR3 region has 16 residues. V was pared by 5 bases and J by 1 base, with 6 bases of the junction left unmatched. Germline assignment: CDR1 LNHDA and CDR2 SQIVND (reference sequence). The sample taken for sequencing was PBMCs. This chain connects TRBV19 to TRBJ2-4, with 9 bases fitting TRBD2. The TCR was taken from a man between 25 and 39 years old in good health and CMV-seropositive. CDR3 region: CASSGSGRLAKNIQYF. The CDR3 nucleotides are TGTGCCAGTAGTGGTAGCGGGAGACTCGCCAAAAACATTCAGTACTTC.